This T cell receptor (beta chain) is from a study of CD8 T cells in Susac syndrome. V gave up 3 bases and J gave up 3 bases; unmatched junction bases: 3. The CDR3 consists of 14 residues. Germline V gene lookup returns CDR1 SQVTM and CDR2 ANQGSEA. It was with random hexamers that about 0.45 to 1 ug RNA was reverse transcribed. TCRdb fed the immunoSEQ multiplex PCR reads into MiXCR, producing one record per CDR3 protein. The sample lists about 160,000 distinct CDR3 sequences, 93% occurring once. In its sample, this clonotype was seen once. This TCR was sampled from a human donor in good health. The material sequenced was CD4+ T cells from PBMCs. The chain uses TRBV29-1 and TRBJ2-2, with 8 bases identical to TRBD1. This chain's CDR3 is CSVDSRGHTGELFF. The DNA for the CDR3 is TGCAGCGTTGACAGCAGGGGGCACACCGGGGAGCTGTTTTTT.